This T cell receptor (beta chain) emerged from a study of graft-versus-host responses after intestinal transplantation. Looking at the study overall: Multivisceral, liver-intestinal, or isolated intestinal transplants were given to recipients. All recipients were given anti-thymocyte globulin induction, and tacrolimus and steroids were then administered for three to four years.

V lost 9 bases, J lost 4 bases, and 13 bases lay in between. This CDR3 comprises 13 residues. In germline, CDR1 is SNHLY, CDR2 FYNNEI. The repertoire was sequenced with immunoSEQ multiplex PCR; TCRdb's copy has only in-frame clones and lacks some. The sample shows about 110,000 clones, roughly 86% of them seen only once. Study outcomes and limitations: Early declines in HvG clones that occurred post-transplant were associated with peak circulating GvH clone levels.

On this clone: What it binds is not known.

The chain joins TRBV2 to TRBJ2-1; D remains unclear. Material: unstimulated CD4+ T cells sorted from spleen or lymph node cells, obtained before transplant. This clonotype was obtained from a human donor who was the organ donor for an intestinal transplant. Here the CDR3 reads CASAWSPYNEQFF. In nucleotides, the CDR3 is TGTGCCAGTGCCTGGAGCCCTTACAATGAGCAGTTCTTC.